The sequence of this TCR beta chain was determined in a study of shared clonotypes between healthy human individuals. Deletions cut 7 bases from V and 8 bases from J, with 15 bases between. Germline CDR1 reads MGHDK; CDR2 reads SYGVNS. This CDR3 contains 14 residues. Study outcomes and limitations: On the whole, naive subsets had larger estimated richness than memory subsets had.

Points on this clone: Its specificity is not known.

The method was immunoSEQ multiplex PCR; TCRdb's version includes in-frame clones alone and lacks a portion of them. The table has about 1 million clones, roughly 70% seen once. Naive CD4+ cells were CD45RA-selected; the remaining cells were memory. V usage is TRBV25-1 and J usage is TRBJ1-6, with D perhaps TRBD1 (5 bases). Sequenced input: memory CD4+ T cells sorted from blood. Sample subset: CD45RA-negative fraction. This TCR derives from a man younger than 35 in good health. The CDR3 protein is CASTLGGFYSPLHF. CDR3 nucleotide sequence: TGTGCCAGCACTCTCGGGGGATTCTATTCACCCCTCCACTTT.